The 13 T cell receptor beta chains below were found in one sample sequenced in a study of T-cell reconstitution after alpha-beta-depleted transplantation in children. As it was prepared, the TCRbeta library received unique molecular identifiers. Each CDR3 protein is one row after TCRdb ran MiXCR on the PCR reads. The sample yields 780,000 or so distinct CDR3 sequences, about 16% seen once. Sequenced material: PBMCs, mostly from graft donor cells, taken 360 days after TCRalphabeta/CD19-depleted stem cell transplant. The receptors stem from a male patient younger than 18 who had a stem cell transplant for acute lymphoblastic leukemia, so the T cells may come from the graft donor.

The chain links TRBV20-1 to TRBJ2-2; TRBD2 might be the D (5 bases). The V end lost 2 bases, the J end lost 7 bases, and 17 bases lay between the germline ends. The CDR3 runs to 15 residues. Germline CDR1 is DFQATT and CDR2 is SNEGSKA (reference sequence). CDR3 protein: CSARTLAGRFGELFF. CDR3 nucleotides: TGCAGTGCTAGAACGCTAGCCGGTCGTTTCGGGGAGCTGTTTTTT.

The rearrangement links TRBV6-1 to TRBJ1-3; TRBD1 matches at 8 bases. The V gene's germline CDR1 is MNHNS and CDR2 SASEGT. After removal of 4 bases from V and 0 bases from J, the junction contained 5 bases not matched to a gene. This CDR3 is 16 amino acids long. The CDR3 nucleotides are TGTGCCAGCAGTGTCACAGGGGGGGACTCTGGAAACACCATATATTTT. Translation gives CASSVTGGDSGNTIYF.

The CDR3 nucleotides read TGTGCCAGCAGTTTATCCCCAAATGAAGATACGCAGTATTTT. This codes for CASSLSPNEDTQYF. This rearrangement joins TRBV12-3 or TRBV12-4 to TRBJ2-3, with D uncertain. This CDR3 is built from 14 residues. V was pared by 2 bases and J by 5 bases, with 11 bases between.

This clonotype was found a few times. This chain joins TRBV11-2 and TRBJ2-7; D is possibly TRBD1 or TRBD2 (5 bases each). V was cut by 0 bases and J by 4 bases, with 13 bases left in between. The CDR3 runs 15 residues. CDR1 is SGHAT, CDR2 FQNNGV, per germline. This chain's CDR3 is CASSLELGPGYEQYF. The CDR3 region has the DNA TGTGCCAGCAGCTTAGAACTGGGACCGGGGTACGAGCAGTACTTC.

V usage is TRBV10-3 and J usage is TRBJ2-5; D possibly matches TRBD1 or TRBD2 (5 bases each). The CDR3 spans 14 residues. Germline V CDR1 and CDR2: ENHRY, SYGVKD. Trimming shortened V by 4 bases and J by 5 bases, and 14 bases separated the two germline ends. The CDR3 nucleotides are TGTGCCATCAGTGCCCTCGGGGCGGAGGAGACCCAGTACTTC. This codes for CAISALGAEETQYF.

This clonotype was seen many times. The genes are TRBV10-2 and TRBJ1-6; unclear D gene. This CDR3 comprises 14 residues. Germline V lookup: CDR1 WSHSY, CDR2 SAAADI. Trimming took 3 bases from V and 4 from J, leaving 7 bases between them. CDR3 region: CASSDPGYNSPLHF. The CDR3 DNA reads as TGCGCCAGCAGTGATCCGGGATATAATTCACCCCTCCACTTT.

This clonotype was seen many times. V gene TRBV5-1 combines with J gene TRBJ2-7; 13 bases map to TRBD2. Germline-derived CDR1 and CDR2 are SGHRS and YFSETQ. With V trimmed by 4 bases and J by 3 bases, 4 bases remained unmatched. This CDR3 contains 15 residues. CDR3 sequence (DNA): TGCGCCAGCAGCCCGGGACTAGCGGGATTCTACGAGCAGTACTTC. This translates into CASSPGLAGFYEQYF.

The rearrangement joins TRBV14 to TRBJ2-3, with TRBD2 matching 8 bases. Germline values: CDR1 SGHDN, CDR2 FVKESK. CDR3 length: 15 residues. V lost 4 bases to trimming and J lost 6 bases; unmatched junction nucleotides: 9. The CDR3 spells CASSRRGLVDDTQYF. CDR3 nucleotide sequence: TGTGCCAGCAGCCGCCGGGGACTAGTAGACGATACGCAGTATTTT. The entire variable domain, with the rest obtained from reference TRBV14 and TRBJ2-3, is as follows: EAGVTQFPSHSVIEKGQTVTLRCDPISGHDNLYWYRRVMGKEIKFLLHFVKESKQDESGMPNNRFLAERTGGTYSTLKVQPAELEDSGVYFCASSRRGLVDDTQYFGPGTRLTVL.

The gene calls are TRBV7-9 and TRBJ2-7; 7 nucleotides match TRBD2. The CDR3 has 12 amino acids. The J segment lost 9 bases and the V segment lost 4 bases, leaving 6 bases of the junction unmatched. The germline V gene has CDR1 SEHNR and CDR2 FQNEAQ (reference sequence). The CDR3 spells CASSYGTTGQYF. As DNA, the CDR3 is TGTGCCAGCAGCTACGGGACTACGGGGCAGTACTTC. Based on the CDR3 plus reference TRBV7-9 and TRBJ2-7, the full variable domain is DTGVSQNPRHKITKRGQNVTFRCDPISEHNRLYWYRQTLGQGPEFLTYFQNEAQLEKSRLLSDRFSAERPKGSFSTLEIQRTEQGDSAMYLCASSYGTTGQYFGPGTRLTVT.

This clonotype was seen more than once but under ten times. The chain is built from TRBV29-1 and TRBJ2-5; 12 bases align to TRBD2. Germline loops: CDR1 SQVTM, CDR2 ANQGSEA. Trimming took 8 bases from V and 5 from J; bases not matched to a gene: 9. This CDR3 comprises 14 residues. CDR3 sequence reads: CSSLAGGGAETQYF. The CDR3 nucleotides read TGCAGCTCACTAGCGGGAGGAGGAGCGGAGACCCAGTACTTC.

This clonotype was recorded at least ten times. The chain carries TRBV2 and TRBJ2-5; tentative D call: TRBD2 (5 bases). The CDR3 totals 12 residues. V lost 2 bases, J lost 5 bases, and 6 bases lay in between. CDR1 SNHLY and CDR2 FYNNEI come from the germline V gene. The CDR3 spells CASSETGETQYF. For the CDR3, the DNA is TGTGCCAGCAGTGAAACGGGGGAGACCCAGTACTTC.

This rearrangement joins TRBV7-8 to TRBJ2-7, with 10 bases fitting TRBD2. This CDR3 is 17 amino acids long. The V gene end was trimmed by 0 bases and the J gene end by 6 bases; junction bases not matched to a gene: 11. Germline V CDR1 and CDR2: SGHVS, FQNEAQ. The DNA of the CDR3 is TGTGCCAGCAGCTTAGCGGGAGCGGGAGGGACCCCCCTCGAGCAGTACTTC. Its translation: CASSLAGAGGTPLEQYF. Together with reference TRBV7-8 and TRBJ2-7, the CDR3 gives the full variable domain: GAGVSQSPRYKVAKRGQDVALRCDPISGHVSLFWYQQALGQGPEFLTYFQNEAQLDKSGLPSDRFFAERPEGSVSTLKIQRTQQEDSAVYLCASSLAGAGGTPLEQYFGPGTRLTVT.

The chain carries TRBV6-5 and TRBJ2-1; D perhaps matches TRBD1 (6 bases). Trimming left V 3 bases short and J 5 bases short, with 11 bases between. From germline, CDR1 is MNHEY and CDR2 SVGAGI. This CDR3 spans 14 amino acids. The CDR3, as DNA: TGTGCCAGCAGTTATGGGGGCGTCCACAATGAGCAGTTCTTC. It is translated as CASSYGGVHNEQFF.